These 4 T cell receptor beta chains share one sample of origin, sequenced in a study of blood T cell repertoires in COVID-19 (TCRdb year 2020). The library was generated by the immunoSEQ multiplex PCR assay. TCRdb took this table from immuneACCESS and kept in-frame rearrangements with V and J called. Such tables lack part of the clones; where checked against another copy, unresolved V genes explain under half of the gap, and the rest is unexplained. The sample table records under 200,000 clones; less than 85% of these occur just once. Clones ranked in the top ten supply 9.5% to 15% of the sample. The sample was PBMCs or T cells enriched from blood (not recorded which). The receptors shown here come from a man aged 45 to 65 who had recovered from COVID-19.

The gene calls are TRBV5-1 and TRBJ1-1; 8 bases fit TRBD1. Germline CDR1 reads SGHRS; CDR2 reads YFSETQ. This CDR3 contains 16 residues. V lost 4 bases and J lost 0; bases outside the gene matches: 8. In DNA form, the CDR3 reads TGCGCCAGCAGCCCGAACCCGACAGGGGTGAACACTGAAGCTTTCTTT. Protein sequence: CASSPNPTGVNTEAFF.

The chain couples TRBV6-5 to TRBJ2-1; TRBD1 is a possible D gene (5 bases). The V end was cut by 5 bases, the J end by 7 bases, with 15 bases between. In germline, CDR1 is MNHEY, CDR2 SVGAGI. The CDR3 runs to 14 residues. Here the CDR3 reads CASSPTRQGNEQFF. The CDR3 coding sequence is TGTGCCAGCAGTCCAACCCGGCAGGGTAATGAGCAGTTCTTC.

This clone was seen just once. The chain carries TRBV6-5 and TRBJ2-2; TRBD2 aligns across 7 bases. CDR1 is MNHEY, CDR2 SVGAGI, per germline. With V trimmed by 8 bases and J by 1 base, 1 base remained unmatched. The CDR3 is 13 amino acids. In DNA form, the CDR3 reads TGTGCCAGCGGGGGGGGGAACACCGGGGAGCTGTTTTTT. This translates into CASGGGNTGELFF.

The chain carries TRBV7-9 and TRBJ1-1; D not certain. The CDR3 length is 15 residues. Germline V gene data show CDR1 as SEHNR and CDR2 as FQNEAQ (reference sequence). The ends were cut back, 1 base at V and 6 bases at J, with 15 bases in the middle. The DNA of the CDR3 is TGTGCCAGCAGCTTAGGGTCCTCCTGGGCTTCTGAAGCTTTCTTT. Translating gives CASSLGSSWASEAFF. The full variable domain, with the rest looked up from reference TRBV7-9 and TRBJ1-1, is DTGVSQNPRHKITKRGQNVTFRCDPISEHNRLYWYRQTLGQGPEFLTYFQNEAQLEKSRLLSDRFSAERPKGSFSTLEIQRTEQGDSAMYLCASSLGSSWASEAFFGQGTRLTVV.